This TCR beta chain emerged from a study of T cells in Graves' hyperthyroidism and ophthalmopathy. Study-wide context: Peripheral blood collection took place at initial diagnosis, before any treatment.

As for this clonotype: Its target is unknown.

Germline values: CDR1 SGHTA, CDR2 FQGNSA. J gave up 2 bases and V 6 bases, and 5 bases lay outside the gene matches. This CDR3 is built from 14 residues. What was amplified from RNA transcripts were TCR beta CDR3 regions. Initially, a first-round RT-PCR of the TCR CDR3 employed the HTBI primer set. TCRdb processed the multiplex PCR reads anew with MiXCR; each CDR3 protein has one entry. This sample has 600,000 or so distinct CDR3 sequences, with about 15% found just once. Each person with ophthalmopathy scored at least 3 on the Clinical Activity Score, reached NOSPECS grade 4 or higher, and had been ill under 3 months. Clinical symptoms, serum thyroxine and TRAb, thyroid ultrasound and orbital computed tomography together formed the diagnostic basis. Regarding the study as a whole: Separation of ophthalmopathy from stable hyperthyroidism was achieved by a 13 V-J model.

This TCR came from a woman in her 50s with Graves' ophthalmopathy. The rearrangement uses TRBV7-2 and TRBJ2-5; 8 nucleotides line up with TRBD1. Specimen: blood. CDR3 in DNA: TGTGCCAGCAGTAAGGACAGGGCACAAGAGACCCAGTACTTC. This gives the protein CASSKDRAQETQYF.